This record looks at one T cell receptor (beta chain) sequence and its context. No cognate antigen has been identified for it. No much larger clone is present one base from it, and per-base qualities are unavailable. TCRbeta CDR3 regions were amplified from genomic DNA using the immunoSEQ Assay, a bias-controlled multiplex PCR. As for the authors' bioinformatics: The number of nucleated cells in each sample was estimated by amplification of reference gene primers within the assay. To quantify the absolute abundance of each unique TCRbeta CDR3 rearrangement, sequence reads were collapsed and filtered. For each sample, productive Simpson clonality was calculated by taking the square root of Simpson's diversity index across productive rearrangements. In its TCRdb copy, this immuneACCESS table keeps in-frame sequences only and misses some clones. Where compared with another copy, unresolved V genes explain less than half of these, and the others have no known cause. For V, J and clone size, that table is used; D and trimming come from the DNA. The sample includes roughly 330,000 clones, with 88% observed a single time. The ten largest clones add up to 4% of the sample.

Collaborating institutions collected whole blood in K2EDTA tubes following their own protocols. For TCRbeta analysis, collaborator samples were shipped as frozen whole blood, as isolated PBMCs, or as DNA extracted from either sample type. These data belong to a study of blood T cell repertoires in COVID-19 (TCRdb year 2020). Looking at the study overall: Collaborator samples came from the United States, Italy and Spain and covered acute and convalescent phases of COVID-19. The prospective study material was composed of cDNA or gDNA derived from T cells, B-cell-depleted T cells, or PBMCs. The dataset comprised deeply sampled blood TCRbeta repertoires from subjects exposed to, actively infected with, or recovered from COVID-19. The repertoires were released in a freely available public database meant as a resource for research on the immune response to SARS-CoV-2. The samples were drawn from two sources: the first 160 participants of the ongoing ImmuneRACE study, and 1,254 subjects contributed by 6 global collaborators. The sample metadata nearly always contained a de-identified subject ID, COVID-19 status, age in years and sex. HLA class I and class II types, where available, came from metadata supplied by the sample provider rather than from assay-based typing.

The CDR3 sequence holds 12 residues, the cysteine and phenylalanine included. Of all the DNA, just the CDR3 is kept, 36 bases in frame from base 1. Via the germline V gene (reference sequence), CDR1 is GTSNPN and CDR2 SVGIG. Trimming removed 3 bases from V and 9 bases from J, leaving 12 bases between the germline ends. Beyond this particular receptor, the publication reports: Clinical and demographic metadata were provided uncurated, with the amount varying by source and participant.

This receptor was obtained from a woman in her forties or fifties with active or convalescent COVID-19. Recombination linked TRBV30 to TRBJ2-1; a weak D assignment points to TRBD1 (6 bases agree). Input material: peripheral blood. The DNA reads as follows: TGTGCCTGGAGGGCACAGGGTGTTGAGCAGTTCTTC. This sequence encodes CAWRAQGVEQFF.